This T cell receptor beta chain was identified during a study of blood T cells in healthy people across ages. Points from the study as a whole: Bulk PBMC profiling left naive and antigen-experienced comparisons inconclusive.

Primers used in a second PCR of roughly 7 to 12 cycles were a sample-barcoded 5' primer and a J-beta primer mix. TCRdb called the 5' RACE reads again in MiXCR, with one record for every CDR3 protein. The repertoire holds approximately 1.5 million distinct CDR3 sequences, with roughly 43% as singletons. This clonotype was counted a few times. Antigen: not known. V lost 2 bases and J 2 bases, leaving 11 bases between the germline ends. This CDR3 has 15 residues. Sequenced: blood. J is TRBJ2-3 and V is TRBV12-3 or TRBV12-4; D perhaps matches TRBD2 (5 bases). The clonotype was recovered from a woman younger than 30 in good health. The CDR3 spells CASSLWTSSTDTQYF. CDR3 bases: TGTGCCAGCAGTTTATGGACTTCATCCACAGATACGCAGTATTTT.